This T cell receptor (beta chain) was captured in a study of response to subunit inactivated influenza vaccine. Overall study results and limits: With each seasonal influenza vaccination, the authors suggested, few new T cells are recruited.

MiXCR, applied by TCRdb to the RT-PCR reads, yields one record per CDR3 protein. The sample lists 170,000 or so distinct CDR3 sequences, approximately 11% occurring once. A remark on this clonotype: Its antigen is not known.

The CDR3 has 16 residues. V was pared by 3 bases and J by 5 bases, with 8 bases of the junction left unmatched. The germline V gene has CDR1 ENHRY and CDR2 SYGVKD. The chain links TRBV10-3 to TRBJ2-3, with TRBD2 matching 10 bases. The specimen was CD8+ T cells sorted from PBMCs, collected about 24 months after vaccination. The clonotype comes from a man aged 50 to 69 who received an inactivated influenza vaccine. The CDR3 coding sequence is TGTGCCATCAGTGATAAGCGGGGGGGCTTGAAAGATACGCAGTATTTT. It translates to CAISDKRGGLKDTQYF.